The entry below describes one TCR beta chain. The CDR3 contains 13 residues. Germline V CDR1 and CDR2: SGHRS, YFSETQ. Trimming removed 1 base at V and 6 bases at J, with 9 bases between. The library gave individual cDNA molecules unique molecular identifiers. A single record per CDR3 protein comes from TCRdb applying MiXCR to the RACE reads. The sample consists of some 52,000 distinct CDR3 sequences, 11% of them appearing once. This specimen comes from a study of human T cells and chemical hapten exposure. About the study: Upper back patch tests used 0.01% DPC, scored after 6 days. Patients, a majority of them female, were diagnosed with alopecia areata, totalis or universalis. From small differences in pooled library volume came most of the variation in per-sample TCR yields.

Time point given: patch test 1, 2 weeks after DPC sensitization. Stated treatment: therapeutic diphenylcyclopropenone sensitization with weekly scalp DPC. Whole blood that had not been fractionated was the source of extracted total RNA. V and J are TRBV5-1 and TRBJ2-3, with unresolved D. The sequence derives from a woman between 35 and 50 years old with alopecia areata. Some clones in this sample may be carry-over from other donors' samples. This material consisted of whole blood, taken in connection with sensitization to the hapten diphenylcyclopropenone (DPC). The CDR3 DNA reads as TGCGCCAGCAGCTTGTCGCAACGGGATACGCAGTATTTT. It codes for CASSLSQRDTQYF.